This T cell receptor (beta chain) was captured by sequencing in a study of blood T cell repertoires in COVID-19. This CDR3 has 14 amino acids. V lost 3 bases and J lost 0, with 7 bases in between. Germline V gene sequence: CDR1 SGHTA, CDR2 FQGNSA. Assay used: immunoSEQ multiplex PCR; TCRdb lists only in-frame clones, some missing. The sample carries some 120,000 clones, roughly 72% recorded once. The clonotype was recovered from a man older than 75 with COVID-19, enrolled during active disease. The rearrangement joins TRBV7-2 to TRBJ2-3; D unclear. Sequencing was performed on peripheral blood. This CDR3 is CASSFYGSTDTQYF. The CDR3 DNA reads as TGTGCCAGCAGCTTCTACGGGAGCACAGATACGCAGTATTTT.